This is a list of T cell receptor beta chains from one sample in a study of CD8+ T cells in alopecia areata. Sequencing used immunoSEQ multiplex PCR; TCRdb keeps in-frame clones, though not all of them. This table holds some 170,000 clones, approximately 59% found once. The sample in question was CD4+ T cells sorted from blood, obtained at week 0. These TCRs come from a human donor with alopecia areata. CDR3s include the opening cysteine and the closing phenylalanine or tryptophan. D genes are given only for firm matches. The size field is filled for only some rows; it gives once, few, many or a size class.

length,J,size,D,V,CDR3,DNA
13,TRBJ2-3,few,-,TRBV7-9,CASSLETAGTQYF,TGTGCCAGCAGCTTAGAGACCGCTGGTACGCAGTATTTT
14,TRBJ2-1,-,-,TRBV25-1,CASSATLSYNEQFF,TGTGCCAGCAGTGCCACCCTCTCCTACAATGAGCAGTTCTTC
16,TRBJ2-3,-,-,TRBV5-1,CASSKSGTPNTDTQYF,TGCGCCAGCAGCAAGTCCGGGACACCAAACACAGATACGCAGTATTTT
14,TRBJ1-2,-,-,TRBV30,CAWSVRGLGYGYTF,TGTGCCTGGAGTGTACGAGGGTTAGGCTATGGCTACACCTTC
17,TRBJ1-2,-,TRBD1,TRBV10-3,CAISEVDRGGTNYGYTF,TGTGCCATCAGTGAGGTGGACAGGGGGGGTACTAACTATGGCTACACCTTC
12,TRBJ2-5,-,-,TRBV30,CAWSPDVETQYF,TGTGCCTGGAGTCCAGACGTGGAGACCCAGTACTTC
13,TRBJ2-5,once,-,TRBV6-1,CASSARSKETQYF,TGTGCCAGCAGTGCGAGGTCTAAAGAGACCCAGTACTTC
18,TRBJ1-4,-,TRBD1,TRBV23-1,CASSQDKDRILEDEKLFF,TGCGCCAGCAGTCAAGACAAGGACAGGATCCTTGAGGATGAAAAACTGTTTTTT
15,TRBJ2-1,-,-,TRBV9,CASSVDGNSYNEQFF,TGTGCCAGCAGCGTAGATGGTAACTCCTACAATGAGCAGTTCTTC
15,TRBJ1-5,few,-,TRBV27,CASSSHSASNQPQHF,TGTGCCAGCAGTTCGCACAGCGCTAGCAATCAGCCCCAGCATTTT
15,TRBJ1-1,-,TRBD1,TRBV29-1,CSVWGQAKSNTEAFF,TGCAGCGTTTGGGGACAGGCGAAATCGAACACTGAAGCTTTCTTT
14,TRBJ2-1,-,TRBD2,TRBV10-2,CASRLAGGRSEQFF,TGCGCCAGCAGACTAGCGGGGGGGCGCAGTGAGCAGTTCTTC
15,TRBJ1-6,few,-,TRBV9,CASSSRTEYNSPLHF,TGTGCCAGCAGCTCCCGGACGGAGTATAATTCACCCCTCCACTTT
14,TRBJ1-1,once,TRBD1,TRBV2,CASSEATGGARAFF,TGTGCCAGCAGTGAAGCAACAGGGGGCGCCCGAGCTTTCTTT
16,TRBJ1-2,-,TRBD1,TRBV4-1,CASSQVLQGRNYGYTF,TGCGCCAGCAGCCAGGTTTTACAGGGGCGTAACTATGGCTACACCTTC
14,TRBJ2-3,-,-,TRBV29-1,CSVGRGLGTDTQYF,TGCAGCGTTGGTCGAGGGTTAGGAACAGATACGCAGTATTTT
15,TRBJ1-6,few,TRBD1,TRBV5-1,CASRRDRANNSPLHF,TGCGCCAGCAGGAGGGACAGGGCGAATAATTCACCCCTCCACTTT
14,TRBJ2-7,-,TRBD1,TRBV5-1,CASSLSGGNYEQYF,TGCGCCAGCAGCTTGTCAGGGGGCAACTACGAGCAGTACTTC
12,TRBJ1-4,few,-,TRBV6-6,CASSSTPEKLFF,TGTGCCAGCAGTTCTACACCCGAAAAACTGTTTTTT
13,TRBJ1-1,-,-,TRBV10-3,CAISEESVTEAFF,TGTGCCATCAGTGAGGAGTCCGTCACTGAAGCTTTCTTT
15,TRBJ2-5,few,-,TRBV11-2,CASSLDAGAQETQYF,TGTGCCAGCAGCTTAGATGCGGGGGCGCAAGAGACCCAGTACTTC
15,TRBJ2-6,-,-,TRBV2,CASSPLRAGANVLTF,-